This note documents a single T cell receptor beta chain sequence. Its binding antigen is unknown. The input lacks base qualities; no much larger clone sits a single base away. The data belong to a study of cytomegalovirus exposure and HLA in healthy donors (dated by TCRdb to 2016 to 2017). Regarding the research as a whole: An earlier analysis of approximately 640 of the donors reported more than 250 Gb of sequence data and approximately 110 million unique TCR beta sequences from approximately 180 million T cells. An early release that covered roughly 600 HLA-typed donors contained about 300 gigabases of sequencing data and around 85 million unique TCR sequences. Among the roughly 430 genotyped donors, around 81% belonged to the genetic ancestry cluster associated with self-reported Caucasian donors. The study aimed to test whether signatures of past pathogen exposure could be identified by cataloging public T cell receptors. The T cell repertoires of 550 to 850 subjects were profiled by immunosequencing and related to cytomegalovirus serostatus. Along with the approximately 600-subject first cohort, a separate validation cohort of more than 90 different subjects was used. High-throughput TCR immunosequencing, statistical association of individual TCRs with disease status, and machine learning were combined to predict cytomegalovirus infection status. To study patterns of TCR occurrence, a later analysis re-analyzed previously published TCR beta repertoires from around 700 donors and added high-resolution HLA genotyping. The later analysis used no new phenotypic data to find candidate immune exposures, relying instead on TCR beta sequences and their occurrence across donors. An earlier analysis of some 600 of the donors applied high-throughput TCR beta sequencing to assess whether each TCR beta V gene segment acted as functional or pseudogenic. Donor age, sex, ethnicity and CMV serostatus were compiled together with the repertoire data. In a later genetic analysis, genome-wide SNP genotypes for about 55% of the 666 donors were used, and that subset was treated as a discovery cohort. All discovery cohort repertoires had been generated on a single sequencing platform. HLA typing included class I and class II loci at four-digit resolution. The number of typed donors differed by locus: roughly 620-630 for A, B, C, DRB1 and DQB1; 522 for DQA1; fewer than 610 for DPA1; and some 430 for DPB1. Four or five DR-DQ haplotypes were treated as single units for association and clustering because of strong linkage in the cohort. Across about 380 genotyped donors of the cohort, an average of about 240,000 unique TCR beta nucleotide sequences per donor were sequenced, and 15% to 20% of those sequences were non-productive.

Libraries came from the immunoSEQ multiplex PCR assay. For the multiplex PCR, a mixture combining 60 forward primers for TCR Vbeta segments and 13 reverse primers for TCR Jbeta segments was used. Amplification of the CDR3 region of rearranged TCR beta genes was performed with a multiplex PCR assay on genomic DNA. Amplified TCR beta libraries were sequenced as 87-base-pair reads on the Illumina HiSeq System. The study's own analysis went as follows. A later analysis tallied about 77 million unique TCR beta chains across the 700 or so repertoires, and around 12 million of those chains were shared by two or more donors. A nearest-neighbor algorithm error-corrected the raw reads and collapsed the reads into unique sequences, merging closely related sequences to remove PCR and sequencing errors. V, D and J gene segments were assigned by aligning CDR3 sequences to IMGT reference sequences. Each retained sequence needed at least a six-nucleotide match to both a V gene segment and a J gene segment. Rearrangements were classified as productive when the CDR3 lacked stop codons and remained in frame with V and J, and all other rearrangements were classified as non-productive. Following IMGT convention, CDR3 was defined as the stretch from the second conserved V-encoded cysteine up to the conserved J-encoded phenylalanine. In an earlier analysis of roughly 610 of the donors, sequences lacking an unambiguous match to a single V gene segment were excluded. An earlier analysis of some 610 of the donors called V segments functional above 56.7% productive rearrangements and segregating when the between-donor standard deviation exceeded 5%. To diagnose cytomegalovirus status from the catalog of TCR beta chain sequences, a statistical classification framework was built. In a later analysis, TCR nucleotide sequences were compared against IMGT/GENE-DB human TR gene sequences so that V and J genes could be assigned. In a later analysis, CDR3 sequences and most-parsimonious VDJ recombination scenarios were assigned using the TCRdist pipeline. In a later analysis, each TCR beta chain was defined by its CDR3 amino acid sequence together with its V-gene family, and reads without a unique V-gene family were excluded. A later analysis removed over 500 highly shared, low-generation-probability nucleotide sequences to deal with suspected cross-contamination and a sequencing artifact. In a later analysis, a clonal expansion index was calculated for each public chain from normalized within-repertoire ranks of inferred template counts. In a later analysis, generation probabilities were computed using a VDJ recombination model fitted to out-of-frame rearrangements, and the results were checked against IGoR. In a later analysis, TCR-TCR, TCR-HLA and TCR-CMV co-occurrence was scored with hypergeometric tests, and a repertoire-size bias correction was applied to TCR pairs. A later analysis estimated false discovery rates by permuting HLA or CMV assignments 20 times. In a later analysis, co-occurring TCRs were grouped with DBSCAN, and TCRdist sequence similarity was added when clustering was performed within HLA-allele-positive subsets. Repertoires with fewer than 30,000 or more than 120,000 public chains, plus five repertoires with anomalous nucleotide sharing, were excluded from co-occurrence clustering. The source is immuneACCESS, and TCRdb retained only in-frame sequences with V and J called. Part of the clones is not carried over; for the studies checked, unresolved V genes explain less than half of this, and the remainder is unexplained. V, J and clone size are those of that table, while D and trimming were read from the DNA. For this sample there are around 110,000 clones; roughly 80% appear just once. Approximately 3.6% of the sample comes from the top ten.

The cohort was made up of 666 healthy bone marrow donors. All cohort members were sampled while nominally healthy, although unrecorded immune exposures were likely present. The donor was CMV seronegative and belonged to the group of 320 or so seronegative cohort members. A peripheral blood sample was collected from each donor, and TCR beta sequencing was performed on peripheral blood mononuclear cells. The Qiagen DNeasy Blood Extraction Kit was used to extract genomic DNA from the blood cell samples. The paper as a whole reports these results and caveats: Because counts were too low, approximately 15 rarely observed V segments, including chromosome 9 orphons, were excluded from the earlier analysis of several hundred of the donors. In a later genetic analysis, fewer N-insertions in productive TCRs were reported among donors in an Asian-associated ancestry cluster than the roughly 700-donor mean. Correlated functional status among segregating V segments might reflect linkage disequilibrium, but an unknown experimental factor could not be ruled out. Broadly in line with IMGT annotations, most TCR beta V segments showed up in productive rearrangements about 87% or about 30% of the time in an earlier analysis of several hundred of the donors. Strong co-occurrence of HLA alleles, especially DR and DQ, made assigning TCR associations to individual alleles difficult. Because HLA typing was missing for some donors at each locus, association tests included only the typed subset. Immune exposure information for the cohort was limited to CMV serostatus. Compared with equally common non-associated chains, HLA-associated TCR beta chains in a later analysis were more clonally expanded and had lower generation probabilities. The 87-base-pair reads could not distinguish some IMGT-functional V segments, including TRBV6-2 and TRBV6-3, so those segments were excluded. Across donors, most TCR sequences were observed very rarely, whereas some public TCRs were present in many individuals. In the study, around 150 TCR beta chains were listed as associated with cytomegalovirus. In a later analysis, some 18,000 TCR beta sequences were associated with specific HLA alleles at a false discovery rate of 0.05. The sequencing pipeline was judged likely to have produced a cluster of highly shared sequence variants as a technical artifact. In a later analysis, most CMV-associated TCR beta chains were found to appear HLA-restricted, with HLA associations seemingly driven largely by CMV exposure. Presence/absence analyses assumed roughly uniform sequencing depth across donors, an assumption that may not hold. This cohort had only TCR beta chains sequenced, and the lack of alpha or paired-chain data limited which features could be detected. According to the authors, the approach could potentially be generalized to other disease states and immunological phenotypes. Three of the identified cytomegalovirus-associated TCR beta chains were confirmed in vitro to be specific for cytomegalovirus antigens. Several of the top co-occurrence clusters appeared to be linked to parvovirus B19, influenza, CMV and Epstein-Barr virus, according to a later analysis. According to a later analysis, TCR association rates differed among HLA loci, with DRB1 alleles showing the most associated TCRs and HLA-C alleles showing the fewest. In a later genetic analysis, a missense DCLRE1C variant was associated with V-gene and J-gene trimming of TCR beta chains, and the association was replicated in an independent cohort. A further reported finding was that TCR beta sequences accurately predicted the HLA-A and HLA-B alleles for most subjects in the first cohort. In both the original and validation cohorts, the classifier was reported to diagnose cytomegalovirus status with high specificity and sensitivity.

Reading from cysteine to phenylalanine, the CDR3 counts 10 amino acids. Left in the record is the CDR3 DNA by itself, 30 bases read in frame from the first base. Looking up the germline V gene (reference sequence) yields CDR1 DFQATT and CDR2 SNEGSKA. Recombination linked TRBV20-1 to TRBJ1-2, with a weak D call of TRBD1 (6 bases match). The clonotype originates from a man aged 55 to 70 in good health and CMV-seronegative. The sample consisted of PBMCs. The nucleotide sequence is TGCAGAGCAGGGGACTATGGCTACACCTTC. It translates as CRAGDYGYTF.